The present TCR beta chain was sequenced within a study of T cells expressing NK-cell markers. Study background: TCR beta repertoires came from sorted CD3+CD56+NKG2C+, CD3+CD56+NKG2C- and CD3+CD56-NKG2C+ T cells.

For TCR beta, cDNA was produced by 5'RACE template switching with UMIs. Each CDR3 protein gets one entry in TCRdb, which reprocessed the 5' RACE reads and gives no DNA. The specimen's table records 500,000 to 700,000 distinct CDR3 sequences. This CDR3 is built from 16 residues. Looked up from germline, CDR1 is MNHEY and CDR2 is SVGEGT. The sequenced material came from blood T cells: a sorted CD56 or NKG2C T cell subset, CD4+ or CD8+ T cells, or bulk PBMC T cells (not recorded which). This chain uses TRBV6-2 or TRBV6-3 with TRBJ2-7; the TCRdb call, TRBD2, lacks DNA for checking. The clonotype comes from a man aged 18 to 29 in good health. CDR3: CASSHSSGSISYEQYF.